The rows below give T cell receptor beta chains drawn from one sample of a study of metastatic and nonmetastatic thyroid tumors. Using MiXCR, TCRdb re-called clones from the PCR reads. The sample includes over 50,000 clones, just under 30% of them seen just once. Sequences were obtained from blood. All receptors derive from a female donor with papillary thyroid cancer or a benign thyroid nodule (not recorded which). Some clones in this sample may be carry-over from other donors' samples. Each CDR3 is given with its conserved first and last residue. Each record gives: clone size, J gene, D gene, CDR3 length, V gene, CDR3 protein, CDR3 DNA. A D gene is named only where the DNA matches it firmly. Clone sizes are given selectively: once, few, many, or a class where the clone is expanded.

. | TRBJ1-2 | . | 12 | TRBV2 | CASSPTSYGYTF | TGTGCCAGCAGCCCGACATCCTATGGCTACACCTTC
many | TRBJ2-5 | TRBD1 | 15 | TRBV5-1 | CASSPNTGGAKTQYF | TGCGCCAGCAGCCCAAACACAGGGGGCGCAAAGACCCAGTACTTC
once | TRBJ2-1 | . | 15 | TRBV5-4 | CASNLPGLSYNEQFF | TGTGCCAGCAACCTTCCGGGACTTTCCTACAATGAGCAGTTCTTC
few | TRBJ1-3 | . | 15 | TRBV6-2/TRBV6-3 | CASSYLSGAGNTIYF | TGTGCCAGCAGTTACTTATCAGGGGCTGGAAACACCATATATTTT
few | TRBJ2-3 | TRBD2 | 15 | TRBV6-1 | CASSEGTSGSATQYF | TGTGCCAGCAGTGAAGGGACTAGCGGGAGCGCTACGCAGTATTTT
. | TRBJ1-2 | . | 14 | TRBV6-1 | CASRPRRQAFGYTF | TGTGCCAGCAGACCCCGGAGACAGGCTTTTGGCTACACCTTC
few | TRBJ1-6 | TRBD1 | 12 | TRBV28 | CASSQGVSPLHF | TGTGCCAGCAGTCAGGGGGTATCACCCCTCCACTTT
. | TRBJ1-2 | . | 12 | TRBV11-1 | CASSPEGGGYTF | TGTGCCAGCAGCCCAGAAGGGGGAGGCTACACCTTC
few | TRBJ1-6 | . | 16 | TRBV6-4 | CASSESPTSGGSPLHF | TGTGCCAGCAGTGAATCCCCAACCTCTGGCGGCTCACCCCTCCACTTT
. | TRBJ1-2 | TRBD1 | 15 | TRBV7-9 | CASSLLGQGSYGYTF | TGTGCCAGCAGCCTGCTTGGACAGGGGTCCTATGGCTACACCTTC
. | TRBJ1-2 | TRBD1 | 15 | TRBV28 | CASTISEQGAKGYTF | TGTGCCAGCACCATATCCGAGCAGGGGGCGAAGGGCTACACCTTC
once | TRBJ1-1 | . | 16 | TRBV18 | CASSPKGQPKNTEAFF | TGTGCCAGCTCACCCAAGGGACAACCGAAGAACACTGAAGCTTTCTTT
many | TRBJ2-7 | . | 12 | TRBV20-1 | CSAPGAAHEQYF | TGCAGTGCCCCAGGTGCCGCCCACGAGCAGTACTTC
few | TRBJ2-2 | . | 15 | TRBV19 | CASSEPGLYTGELFF | TGTGCCAGTAGCGAGCCGGGACTCTATACCGGGGAGCTGTTTTTT
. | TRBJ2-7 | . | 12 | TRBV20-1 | CSTVGPPDEQYF | TGCAGTACCGTTGGTCCCCCCGACGAGCAGTACTTC
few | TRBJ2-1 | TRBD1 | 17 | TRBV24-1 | CATSDQRTGKSYNEQFF | TGTGCCACCAGTGACCAACGGACAGGGAAGTCCTACAATGAGCAGTTCTTC
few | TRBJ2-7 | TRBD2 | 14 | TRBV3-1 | CASSRPGNSGGRYF | TGTGCCAGCAGCCGACCCGGTAACTCGGGGGGGAGGTACTTC
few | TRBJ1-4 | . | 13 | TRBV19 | CASSVAFNEKLFF | TGTGCCAGTAGCGTTGCCTTTAATGAAAAACTGTTTTTT
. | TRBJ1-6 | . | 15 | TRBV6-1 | CASSELDRMNSPLHF | TGTGCCAGCAGTGAGTTAGACAGGATGAATTCACCCCTCCACTTT
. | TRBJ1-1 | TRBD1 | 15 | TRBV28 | CASSFQTGGGTEAFF | TGTGCCAGCAGTTTTCAAACAGGGGGAGGTACTGAAGCTTTCTTT
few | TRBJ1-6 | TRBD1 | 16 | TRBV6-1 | CASSEAEGTANSPLHF | TGTGCCAGCAGTGAAGCTGAAGGGACAGCTAATTCACCCCTCCACTTT
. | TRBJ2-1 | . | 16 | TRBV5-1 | CASSLAQGYSYNEQFF | TGCGCCAGCAGCCTAGCACAGGGTTACTCCTACAATGAGCAGTTCTTC
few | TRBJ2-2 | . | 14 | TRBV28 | CASSVGTIIGELFF | TGTGCCAGCAGCGTCGGGACGATCATAGGGGAGCTGTTTTTT
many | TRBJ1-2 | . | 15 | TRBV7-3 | CASSLTPEGNYGYTF | TGTGCCAGCAGCTTAACACCAGAAGGAAACTATGGCTACACCTTC
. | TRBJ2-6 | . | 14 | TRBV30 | CAWMGGSGANVLTF | TGTGCCTGGATGGGTGGCTCTGGGGCCAACGTCCTGACTTTC
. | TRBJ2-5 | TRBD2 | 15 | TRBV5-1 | CASCNNPAGGETQYF | TGCGCCAGCTGTAATAATCCCGCCGGGGGGGAGACCCAGTACTTC
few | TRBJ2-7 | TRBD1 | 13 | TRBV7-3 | CASSLRQGSEQYF | TGTGCCAGCAGCTTAAGACAGGGGTCCGAGCAGTACTTC
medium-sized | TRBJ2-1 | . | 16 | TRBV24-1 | CATSATEGPLYNEQFF | TGTGCCACCAGTGCAACGGAGGGCCCCCTCTACAATGAGCAGTTCTTC
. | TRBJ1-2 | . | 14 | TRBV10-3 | CAISDITFGYGYTF | TGTGCCATCAGTGACATTACTTTTGGCTATGGCTACACCTTC
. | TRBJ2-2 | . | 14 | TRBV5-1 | CASSLGASTGELFF | TGCGCCAGCAGCTTGGGGGCGTCTACCGGGGAGCTGTTTTTT
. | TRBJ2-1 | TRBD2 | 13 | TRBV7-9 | CASNFGLDNEQFF | TGTGCCAGCAACTTTGGACTAGATAATGAGCAGTTCTTC
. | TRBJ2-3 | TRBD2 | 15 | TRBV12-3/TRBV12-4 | CASSWTSGSTDTQYF | TGTGCCAGCAGTTGGACTAGCGGAAGCACAGATACGCAGTATTTT
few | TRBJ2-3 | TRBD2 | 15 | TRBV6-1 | CASSLAGGPRDTQYF | TGTGCCAGCAGTTTAGCGGGAGGGCCGAGGGATACGCAGTATTTT
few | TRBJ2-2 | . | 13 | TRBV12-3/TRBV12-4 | CASSHTGTGELFF | TGTGCCAGCAGCCACACGGGGACCGGGGAGCTGTTTTTT
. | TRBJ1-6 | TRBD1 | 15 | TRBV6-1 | CASSEGQGDNSPLHF | TGTGCCAGCAGTGAAGGACAGGGAGATAATTCACCCCTCCACTTT
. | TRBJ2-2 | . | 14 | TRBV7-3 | CASSSAWGTGELFF | TGTGCCAGCAGCTCGGCCTGGGGGACCGGGGAGCTGTTTTTT
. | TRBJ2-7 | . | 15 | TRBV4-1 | CASSQGANQAYEQYF | TGCGCCAGCAGCCAAGGGGCGAACCAAGCCTACGAGCAGTACTTC